The table lists the clone carrying this TCR beta chain with a few counts. As yet, its antigen is unknown. Trimming stripped 0 bases from V and 6 bases from J, with 12 bases between. The CDR3 sequence is 15 residues long. Time point given: newly diagnosed GD, antithyroid drugs for less than 3 months. RNA extracted from PBMCs served as the sequencing template. CDR3-region Arm-PCR and iRepertoire HTBI primers produced the TCR beta libraries. Via MiXCR, TCRdb re-called the multiplex PCR reads, giving one row per CDR3 protein. Among about 440,000 distinct CDR3 sequences, 16% were seen once, and the ten largest hold roughly 10%. The data belong to a study of regulatory T cells in long-lasting Graves disease. Study findings and constraints: Favored usage of TRBV28, TRBJ1-2 and TRBJ2-5 was recorded in persistent disease.

This same sample was also part of a study on T cells in Graves' hyperthyroidism and ophthalmopathy. That work adds: Carried out on the TCR CDR3, a first-round RT-PCR used the HTBI primer set.

V and J are TRBV12-3 or TRBV12-4 and TRBJ1-5; D not certain. This specimen was peripheral blood mononuclear cells (PBMCs), taken at new diagnosis, from a patient treated with antithyroid drugs. The receptor comes from a woman in her 30s with Graves disease. The CDR3 nucleotides are TGTGCCAGCAGTTTAGCTTCACCTGGAGGTCAGCCCCAGCATTTT. Translating it yields CASSLASPGGQPQHF.